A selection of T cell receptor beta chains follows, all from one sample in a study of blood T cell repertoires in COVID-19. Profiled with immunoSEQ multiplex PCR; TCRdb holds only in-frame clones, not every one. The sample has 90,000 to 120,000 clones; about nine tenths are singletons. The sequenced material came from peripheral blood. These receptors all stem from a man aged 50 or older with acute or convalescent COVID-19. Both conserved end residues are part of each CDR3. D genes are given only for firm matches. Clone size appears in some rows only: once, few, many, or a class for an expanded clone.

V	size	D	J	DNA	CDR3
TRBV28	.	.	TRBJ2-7	TGTGCCAGCCGCCTCCAGACACGTTCCTACGAGCAGTACTTC	CASRLQTRSYEQYF
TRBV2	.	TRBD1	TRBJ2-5	TGTGCCAGCAGTGAACCGGACAGGGCTGGGGAGACCCAGTACTTC	CASSEPDRAGETQYF
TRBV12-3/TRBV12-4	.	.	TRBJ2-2	TGTGCCAGCACTTTGTGGGGGGTCGGGGAGCTGTTTTTT	CASTLWGVGELFF
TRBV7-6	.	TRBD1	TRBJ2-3	TGTGCCAGCAGCACCCGGGACAGTCCAGATACGCAGTATTTT	CASSTRDSPDTQYF
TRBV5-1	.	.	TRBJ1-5	TGCGCCAGCAGCTTAGGGGCAGGGAATCAGCCCCAGCATTTT	CASSLGAGNQPQHF
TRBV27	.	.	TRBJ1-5	TGTGCCAGCAGGGATGGCGGGGGCAATCAGCCCCAGCATTTT	CASRDGGGNQPQHF
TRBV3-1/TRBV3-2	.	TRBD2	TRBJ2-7	TGTGCCAGCGGGGGACTACGGGCCTACGAGCAGTACTTC	CASGGLRAYEQYF
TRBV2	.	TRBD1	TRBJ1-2	TGTGCCAGCAGTCGAATGGCCAGGGGGCTTGAGTTGGGCTACACCTTC	CASSRMARGLELGYTF
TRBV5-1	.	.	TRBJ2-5	TGCGCCAGCACCGAGGCTAGCTCCACAGAGACCCAGTACTTC	CASTEASSTETQYF
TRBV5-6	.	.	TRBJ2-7	TGTGCCAGCAGCGCTCCCGAGGAGAGCTTCTACGAGCAGTACTTC	CASSAPEESFYEQYF
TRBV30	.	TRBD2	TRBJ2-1	TGTGCCTTCGGGACTAGCGGGAGTAATGAGCAGTTCTTC	CAFGTSGSNEQFF
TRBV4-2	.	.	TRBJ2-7	TGTGCCAGCAGCCAAGTCCCGCCGGCGGTAGGATCTGGGCAGTACTTC	CASSQVPPAVGSGQYF
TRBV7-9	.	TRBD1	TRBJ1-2	TGTGCCAGCAGCTTAATTCAGGGGGGCTATGGCTACACCTTC	CASSLIQGGYGYTF
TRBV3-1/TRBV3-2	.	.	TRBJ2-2	TGTGCCAGCAGCCAAGCATGGGCAGCGAACACCGGGGAGCTGTTTTTT	CASSQAWAANTGELFF
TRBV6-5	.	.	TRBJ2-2	TGTGCCAGCAGTTATGGCCCCGGGGAGCTGTTTTTT	CASSYGPGELFF
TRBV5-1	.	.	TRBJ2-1	TGCGCCAGCAGCTCCTACCTGGGGGCCCCAGGTTCCAATGAGCAGTTCTTC	CASSSYLGAPGSNEQFF
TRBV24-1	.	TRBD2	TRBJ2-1	TGTGCCACCAGTGGTGGACTAGCGGGAGGGGGCGGTGAGCAGTTCTTC	CATSGGLAGGGGEQFF
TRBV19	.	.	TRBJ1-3	TGTGCCAGTAGTATCGGAGGGACGGGAAACACCATATATTTT	CASSIGGTGNTIYF
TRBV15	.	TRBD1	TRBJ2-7	TGTGCCACCAGCAGAGGGCAGGGGGCTAATAGCGTTGACGAGCAGTACTTC	CATSRGQGANSVDEQYF
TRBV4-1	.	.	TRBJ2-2	TGCGTCAGCAGCCGCATGTTACAGGGGAACACCGGGGAGCTGTTTTTT	CVSSRMLQGNTGELFF
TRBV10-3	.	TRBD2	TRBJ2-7	TGTGCCAAAGGGGTAGAGTTAGCGGGAGTCTACGAGCAGTACTTC	CAKGVELAGVYEQYF
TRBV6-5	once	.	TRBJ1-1	TGTGCCAGCACAGGGCGGGGCACTGAAGCTTTCTTT	CASTGRGTEAFF
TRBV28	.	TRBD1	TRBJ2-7	TGTGCCAGCAGTAACAGGGGGCTAGGGTCCTACGAGCAGTACTTC	CASSNRGLGSYEQYF
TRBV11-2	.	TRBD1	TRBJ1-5	TGTGCCAGCAGCTTAGGGGACAGGGGGCTCGGTCAGCCCCAGCATTTT	CASSLGDRGLGQPQHF
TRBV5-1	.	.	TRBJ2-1	TGCGCCAGCAGCTTGGCCTCAGGCCGCTACAATGAGCAGTTCTTC	CASSLASGRYNEQFF
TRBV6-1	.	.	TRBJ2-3	TGTGCCAGCAGTGAATCGGGGTTTCCAGGTTTCGCGGGGAGTAGGTACACAGATACGCAGTATTTT	CASSESGFPGFAGSRYTDTQYF
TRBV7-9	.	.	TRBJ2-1	TGTGCCAGCAGCTTACGAGGGACTGAGATGAATGAGCAGTTCTTC	CASSLRGTEMNEQFF
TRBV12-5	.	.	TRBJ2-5	TGTGCTACCAGCCCGGGAGCGTACCAAGAGACCCAGTACTTC	CATSPGAYQETQYF
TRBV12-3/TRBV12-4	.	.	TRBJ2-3	TGTGCCAGCGGACGGAGGACAGATACGCAGTATTTT	CASGRRTDTQYF
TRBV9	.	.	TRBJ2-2	TGTGCCAGCAGCCTTCCGGGAGAGGGGACCGGGGAGCTGTTTTTT	CASSLPGEGTGELFF
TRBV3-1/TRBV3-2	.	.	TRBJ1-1	TGTGCCAGCAGCCAACTCCTAGGCACTGAAGCTTTCTTT	CASSQLLGTEAFF
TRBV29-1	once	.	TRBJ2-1	TGCAGCGTTGTGTACCTGGCGGTCCTCTACAATGAGCAGTTCTTC	CSVVYLAVLYNEQFF
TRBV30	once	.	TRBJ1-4	TGTGCCTGGAGTCAGACAGGACTCAATGAAAAACTGTTTTTT	CAWSQTGLNEKLFF
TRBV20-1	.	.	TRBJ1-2	TGCAGTGCTAGTATCCCACAGGGCGACTATGGCTACACCTTC	CSASIPQGDYGYTF
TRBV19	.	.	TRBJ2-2	TGTGCCAGTAGTATAGCTGGAGTGCGGAGCGGGGAGCTGTTTTTT	CASSIAGVRSGELFF
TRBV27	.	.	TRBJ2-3	TGTGCCAGCAGTTTAACGGGGGGCACAGATACGCAGTATTTT	CASSLTGGTDTQYF
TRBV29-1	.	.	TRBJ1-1	TGCAGCGTAAGACAGGCCATGAACACTGAAGCTTTCTTT	CSVRQAMNTEAFF
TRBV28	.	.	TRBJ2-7	TGTGCCAGCATACAGGAGGGGAAGCAGTACTTC	CASIQEGKQYF
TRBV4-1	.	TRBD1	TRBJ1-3	TGCGCCAGCAGCCAAACGGGACAGGGAAACACCATATATTTT	CASSQTGQGNTIYF
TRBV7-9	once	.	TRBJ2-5	TGTGCCAGCAGCCTATGGAGAGACTCCCTGTACCAAGAGACCCAGTACTTC	CASSLWRDSLYQETQYF
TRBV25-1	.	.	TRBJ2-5	TGTGCCAGCAGTGAACAGGGTACGAGGACCCAGTACTTC	CASSEQGTRTQYF
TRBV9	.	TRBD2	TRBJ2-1	TGTGCCAGCAGCGTAACCTCTAGCGGGAGTAGAGATGAGCAGTTCTTC	CASSVTSSGSRDEQFF
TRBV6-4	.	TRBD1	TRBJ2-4	TGTGCCAGCAGTGACATGACAGGGTGGTCTATAGCCAAAAACATTCAGTACTTC	CASSDMTGWSIAKNIQYF
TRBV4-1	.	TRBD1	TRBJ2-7	TGCGCCAGCAGCCAAGATAGGGGACAGGGGGGCTACGAGCAGTACTTC	CASSQDRGQGGYEQYF
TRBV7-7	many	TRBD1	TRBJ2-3	TGTGCCAGCAGCCCGACAGGGTATGCAGATACGCAGTATTTT	CASSPTGYADTQYF
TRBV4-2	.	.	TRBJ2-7	TGTGCCAGCAGCCAAGAGGGCAGCAATAACGAGCAGTACTTC	CASSQEGSNNEQYF
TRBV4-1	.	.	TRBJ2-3	TGCGCCAGCAGCCAAGACCCTGGGCAACTCACAGATACGCAGTATTTT	CASSQDPGQLTDTQYF
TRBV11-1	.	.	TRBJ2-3	TGTGCCAGCAGCTTAGCCCCGCTCGCGCGGAGCACAGATACGCAGTATTTT	CASSLAPLARSTDTQYF
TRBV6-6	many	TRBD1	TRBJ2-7	TGTGCCAGCAGTTCCCTCGGGACAGGGGAATACGAGCAGTACTTC	CASSSLGTGEYEQYF
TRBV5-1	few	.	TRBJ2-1	TGCGCCAGCAGCTGGGGGGCCTACAATGAGCAGTTCTTC	CASSWGAYNEQFF